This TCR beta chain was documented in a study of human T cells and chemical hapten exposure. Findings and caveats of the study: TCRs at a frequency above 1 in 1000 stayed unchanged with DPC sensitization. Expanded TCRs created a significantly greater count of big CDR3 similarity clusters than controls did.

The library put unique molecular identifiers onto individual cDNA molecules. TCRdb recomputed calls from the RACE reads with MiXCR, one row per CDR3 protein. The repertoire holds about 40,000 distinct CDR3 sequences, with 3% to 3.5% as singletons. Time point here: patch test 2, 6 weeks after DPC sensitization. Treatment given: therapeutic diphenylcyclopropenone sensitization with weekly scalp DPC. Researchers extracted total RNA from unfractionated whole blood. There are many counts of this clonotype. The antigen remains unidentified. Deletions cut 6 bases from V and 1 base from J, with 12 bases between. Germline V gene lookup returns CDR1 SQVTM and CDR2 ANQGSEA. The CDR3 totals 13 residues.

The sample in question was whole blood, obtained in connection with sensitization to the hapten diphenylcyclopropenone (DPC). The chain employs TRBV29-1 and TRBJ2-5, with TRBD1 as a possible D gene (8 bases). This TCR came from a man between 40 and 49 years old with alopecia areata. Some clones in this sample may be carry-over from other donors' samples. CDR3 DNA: TGCAGCGTACACAGGGGGGGCCAAGAGACCCAGTACTTC. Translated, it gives CSVHRGGQETQYF.